Each of the 17 T cell receptor beta chains below was sequenced from the same sample in a study of neurological immune-mediated disorders. Using its own MiXCR run on the 5' RACE reads, TCRdb lists one record per CDR3 protein. The sample lists about 38,000 distinct CDR3 sequences; 6.5% to 8.5% were seen once. The specimen sequenced was CD4+ T cells from blood. The receptor source for this set is a man aged 50-59 years in good health.

This clonotype was counted many times. The V gene is TRBV5-5, the J gene TRBJ2-7, with D possibly matching TRBD2 (5 bases). The germline V gene has CDR1 SGHKS and CDR2 YYEKEE (reference sequence). The CDR3 covers 14 residues. V lost 3 bases and J 9 bases, leaving 19 bases between the germline ends. The CDR3 nucleotides read TGTGCCAGCAGCTGGAACGGACGGGCAGAGGGGCAGTACTTC. It codes for CASSWNGRAEGQYF.

There are many counts of this clonotype. The chain has TRBV7-2 and TRBJ2-7; D uncertain. V lost 0 bases and J 6 bases, leaving 12 bases between the germline ends. The CDR3 sequence is 14 residues long. Germline V CDR1 and CDR2: SGHTA, FQGNSA. The CDR3 sequence is CASSLATHAVEQYF. The CDR3 region has the DNA TGTGCCAGCAGCTTAGCCACCCACGCGGTCGAGCAGTACTTC.

This clonotype was seen at least ten times. This chain connects TRBV20-1 to TRBJ2-3, with TRBD2 as a possible D gene (6 bases). The CDR3 length is 13 residues. CDR1 is DFQATT and CDR2 is SNEGSKA in the germline V gene (reference sequence). Trimming pared 3 bases from V and 4 bases from J, leaving 11 bases between. CDR3 sequence (DNA): TGCAGTGCTAGCGGGAGTGGATCAGATACGCAGTATTTT. Its protein is CSASGSGSDTQYF.

This clonotype was detected many times. The chain is built from TRBV20-1 and TRBJ2-7, with 10 positions matching TRBD2. Trimming at V came to 6 bases and at J to 4 bases, leaving 15 bases not matched to a gene. The CDR3 has 16 residues. Germline V gene data show CDR1 as DFQATT and CDR2 as SNEGSKA (reference sequence). CDR3 amino acids: CSARMLAGVFKYEQYF. Here the CDR3 DNA reads TGCAGTGCACGAATGCTAGCGGGAGTGTTTAAGTACGAGCAGTACTTC.

This clonotype was detected only a few times. The chain uses TRBV7-3 and TRBJ2-3; 11 positions agree with TRBD2. CDR1 SGHTA and CDR2 FQGTGA come from the germline V gene. The CDR3 runs 14 residues. V lost 7 bases, J lost 3 bases, and 3 bases stayed unmatched. CDR3 sequence (DNA): TGTGCCAGCACCGTAGCGGGAGGGACAGATACGCAGTATTTT. Its protein is CASTVAGGTDTQYF.

By proportion, this clonotype is medium-sized. The chain recombines TRBV7-2 with TRBJ1-5; D is possibly TRBD1 (6 bases). V dropped 5 bases and J dropped 0 bases, with 14 bases sitting between them. The germline V gene has CDR1 SGHTA and CDR2 FQGNSA. The length of the CDR3 is 16 residues. The CDR3 nucleotides are TGTGCCAGCAGCCCTAGAAGGGGGGATAGCAATCAGCCCCAGCATTTT. Protein sequence: CASSPRRGDSNQPQHF.

This clonotype appeared many times. This rearrangement joins TRBV7-2 to TRBJ2-1; 8 positions match TRBD2. CDR1 SGHTA and CDR2 FQGNSA come from the germline V gene. The CDR3 length is 13 residues. The V and J ends lost 7 bases and 5 bases, in that order; junction bases with no gene match: 4. The CDR3 bases are TGTGCCAGCACCGGGAGGGCCAACAATGAGCAGTTCTTC. This translates into CASTGRANNEQFF.

This clonotype was seen repeatedly, ten times or more. The V call is TRBV20-1, the J call TRBJ2-1; 16 bases match TRBD2. The CDR3 contains 17 residues. The germline CDR1 and CDR2 sequences are DFQATT and SNEGSKA (reference sequence). V lost 2 bases and J lost 1; bases outside the gene matches: 2. As DNA, the CDR3 is TGCAGTGCTAGACCGGGACTAGCGGGAGGGTCCTACAATGAGCAGTTCTTC. It yields the protein CSARPGLAGGSYNEQFF.

This clonotype was counted many times. This rearrangement joins TRBV4-1 to TRBJ2-1; tentatively, D is TRBD1 (5 bases). Between the trimmed V and J ends, which lost 5 bases and 9 bases, there was a span of 17 bases. The CDR3 has 14 residues. CDR1 and CDR2 (germline): MGHRA, YSYEKL. This chain's CDR3 is CASSSLTRDTEQFF. The CDR3 DNA reads as TGCGCCAGCAGCTCTCTCACCAGGGATACTGAGCAGTTCTTC.

This clonotype was found many times. The chain recombines TRBV20-1 with TRBJ2-6; 7 positions agree with TRBD1. Germline V gives CDR1 DFQATT, CDR2 SNEGSKA (reference sequence). V was clipped by 6 bases and J by 2 bases; unmatched bases: 1. The CDR3 has 13 amino acids. CDR3 loop: CSATGAGANVLTF. As DNA, the CDR3 is TGCAGTGCCACAGGGGCTGGGGCCAACGTCCTGACTTTC.

This clonotype came up many times. The chain combines TRBV5-1 with TRBJ2-2; 8 nucleotides line up with TRBD1. Germline values: CDR1 SGHRS, CDR2 YFSETQ. V lost 3 bases and J lost 7; bases outside the gene matches: 8. This CDR3 region has 15 residues. The CDR3 reads CASSSTGTGDGELFF. CDR3 DNA sequence: TGCGCCAGCAGCTCGACCGGGACAGGAGACGGGGAGCTGTTTTTT. Complete variable domain (other parts from reference TRBV5-1 and TRBJ2-2): KAGVTQTPRYLIKTRGQQVTLSCSPISGHRSVSWYQQTPGQGLQFLFEYFSETQRNKGNFPGRFSGRQFSNSRSEMNVSTLELGDSALYLCASSSTGTGDGELFFGEGSRLTVL.

This clonotype was counted many times. V is TRBV3-1 and J is TRBJ2-4; D remains ambiguous. The V end was cut by 3 bases, the J end by 7 bases, with 7 bases between. CDR3 length: 12 amino acids. The germline V gene has CDR1 LGHDT and CDR2 YNNKEL (reference sequence). The CDR3 loop is CASSHRTNIQYF. The DNA of the CDR3 is TGTGCCAGCAGCCACAGGACGAACATTCAGTACTTC.

V is TRBV5-1 and J is TRBJ2-1; the match to TRBD1 covers 7 bases. Trimming took 8 bases from V and 2 from J; bases not matched to a gene: 16. CDR3 length: 17 residues. In germline, CDR1 is SGHRS, CDR2 YFSETQ. CDR3: CARSPPTGVSAYNEQFF. Here the CDR3 DNA reads TGCGCCAGAAGTCCCCCTACAGGGGTTTCGGCCTACAATGAGCAGTTCTTC. Looking up the rest from reference TRBV5-1 and TRBJ2-1 gives the full variable domain: KAGVTQTPRYLIKTRGQQVTLSCSPISGHRSVSWYQQTPGQGLQFLFEYFSETQRNKGNFPGRFSGRQFSNSRSEMNVSTLELGDSALYLCARSPPTGVSAYNEQFFGPGTRLTVL.

The sample holds many counts of this clonotype. The chain combines TRBV28 with TRBJ2-7, with TRBD1 identical over 10 bases. Germline V gene sequence: CDR1 MDHEN, CDR2 SYDVKM. J lost 2 bases, V lost 6 bases, and 4 bases had no gene match. The CDR3 runs to 14 residues. CDR3 in amino acids: CASSGTGDPYEQYF. The CDR3, as DNA: TGTGCCAGCAGCGGGACAGGGGACCCCTACGAGCAGTACTTC.

This clonotype was picked up many times. This chain uses TRBV5-6 with TRBJ2-3; possibly TRBD1 for D (5 bases). Trimming shortened V by 0 bases and J by 8 bases, and 16 bases separated the two germline ends. This CDR3 is 15 amino acids long. CDR1 and CDR2 (germline): SGHDT, YYEEEE. Written as DNA, the CDR3 is TGTGCCAGCAGCTTGGAATTTAGTTTACAGGTTACGCAGTATTTT. Translating gives CASSLEFSLQVTQYF.

This clonotype was recorded many times. V usage is TRBV27 and J usage is TRBJ2-2; weak D call: TRBD2 (5 bases). Looked up from germline, CDR1 is MNHEY and CDR2 is SMNVEV (reference sequence). Trimming left V 4 bases short and J 1 base short, with 10 bases between. The CDR3 extends over 15 amino acids. The CDR3 DNA follows: TGTGCCAGCAGTTCGCGGGTGATGAACACCGGGGAGCTGTTTTTT. This sequence encodes CASSSRVMNTGELFF.

This clonotype was detected many times. V gene TRBV7-3 combines with J gene TRBJ2-3; 10 nucleotides line up with TRBD2. Germline V gives CDR1 SGHTA, CDR2 FQGTGA. Germline trimming cut 5 bases from V and 4 bases from J; bases unmatched to any gene: 12. The CDR3 has 17 residues. The CDR3 reads CASSPGSGRASSDTQYF. In nucleotides, the CDR3 is TGTGCCAGCAGCCCCGGGAGCGGGAGGGCCTCGTCAGATACGCAGTATTTT.